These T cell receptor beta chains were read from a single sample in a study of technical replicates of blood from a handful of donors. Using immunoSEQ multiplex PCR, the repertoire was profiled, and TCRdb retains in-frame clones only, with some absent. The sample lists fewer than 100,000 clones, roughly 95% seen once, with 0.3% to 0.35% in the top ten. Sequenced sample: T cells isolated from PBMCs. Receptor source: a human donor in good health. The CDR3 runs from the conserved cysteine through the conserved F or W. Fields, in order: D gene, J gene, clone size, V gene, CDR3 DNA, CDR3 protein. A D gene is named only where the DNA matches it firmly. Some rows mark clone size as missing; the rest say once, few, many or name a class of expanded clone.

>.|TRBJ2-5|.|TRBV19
TGTGCCAGTCTGGCGGGAATGAAAGAGACCCAGTACTTC
CASLAGMKETQYF
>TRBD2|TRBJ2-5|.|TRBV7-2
TGTGCCAGCAGCCGATCCGGGACTAGCGGACAAGAGACCCAGTACTTC
CASSRSGTSGQETQYF
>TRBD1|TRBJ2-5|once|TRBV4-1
TGCGCCAGCAGCCGCACAGGGGCAGAGACCCAGTACTTC
CASSRTGAETQYF
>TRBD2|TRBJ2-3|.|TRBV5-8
TGTGCCAGCAGCTGGGTTCTAGCGGGGGTGGATAGAGATACGCAGTATTTT
CASSWVLAGVDRDTQYF
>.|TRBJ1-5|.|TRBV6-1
TGTGCCAGCAGTCTAGAGGGAGATCAGCCCCAGCATTTT
CASSLEGDQPQHF
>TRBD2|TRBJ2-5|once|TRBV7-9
TGTGCCAGCAGCCCCATAGCGGGAGGGCATAAGACCCAGTACTTC
CASSPIAGGHKTQYF
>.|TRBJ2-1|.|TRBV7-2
TGTGCCAGCAGCTTATTGGGCTCCGCCACGAACAATGAGCAGTTCTTC
CASSLLGSATNNEQFF
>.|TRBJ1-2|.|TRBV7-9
TGTGCCAGCAGCTTAGAAGGCGGGTTTAACTATGGCTACACCTTC
CASSLEGGFNYGYTF
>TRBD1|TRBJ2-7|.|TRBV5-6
TGTGCCAGCAGCTTTGGGACAGGGCTTACAGGCGAGCAGTACTTC
CASSFGTGLTGEQYF
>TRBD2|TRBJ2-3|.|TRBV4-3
TGCGCCAGCAGCCAGGGACTAGCGGGAGAGGAGACGCAGTATTTT
CASSQGLAGEETQYF
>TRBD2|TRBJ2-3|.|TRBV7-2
TGTGCCAGCAGCAAACTCGGGACTAGGGAGGATACGCAGTATTTT
CASSKLGTREDTQYF